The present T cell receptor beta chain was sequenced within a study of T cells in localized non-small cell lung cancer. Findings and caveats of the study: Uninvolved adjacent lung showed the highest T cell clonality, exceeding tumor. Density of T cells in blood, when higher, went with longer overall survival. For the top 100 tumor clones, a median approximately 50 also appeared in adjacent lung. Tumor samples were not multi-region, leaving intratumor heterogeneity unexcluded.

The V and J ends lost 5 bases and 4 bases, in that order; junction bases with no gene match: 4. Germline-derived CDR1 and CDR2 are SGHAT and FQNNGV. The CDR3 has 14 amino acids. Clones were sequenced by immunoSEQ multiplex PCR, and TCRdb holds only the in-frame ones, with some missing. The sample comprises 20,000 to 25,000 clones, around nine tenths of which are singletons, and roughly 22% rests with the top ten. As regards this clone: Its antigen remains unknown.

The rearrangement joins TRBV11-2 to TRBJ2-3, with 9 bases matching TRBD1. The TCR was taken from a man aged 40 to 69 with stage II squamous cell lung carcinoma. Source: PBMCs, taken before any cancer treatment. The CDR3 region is CASSDGQGSDTQYF. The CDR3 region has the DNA TGTGCCAGCAGCGACGGACAGGGGTCAGATACGCAGTATTTT.